This T cell receptor (beta chain) was profiled in a study of response to subunit inactivated influenza vaccine. The study's findings and limits: Each seasonal influenza vaccination recruits few new T cells, the authors suggested.

One entry per CDR3 protein, called by TCRdb with MiXCR from the RT-PCR reads. The sample lists hundreds of thousands of distinct CDR3 sequences, about 10% seen once, with 9.5% to 15% in the top ten. This clonotype appeared a few times. Its antigen is unknown. Germline assignment: CDR1 SGHTA and CDR2 FQGNSA. The length of the CDR3 is 13 residues. Trimming removed 3 bases at V and 7 bases at J, with 13 bases between. This receptor was identified in a man aged 45-65 years who received an inactivated influenza vaccine. This chain joins TRBV7-2 and TRBJ2-7; D not resolved. This material consisted of PBMCs from blood, taken about 40 days after vaccination. The DNA for the CDR3 is TGTGCCAGCAGCTTCGTGGGAACGAGGGAGCAGTACTTC. Its translation is CASSFVGTREQYF.